The next 11 T cell receptor beta chains were all read from a single sample in a study of cytomegalovirus exposure and HLA in healthy donors (TCRdb year 2017). Library method: the immunoSEQ multiplex PCR assay. For the multiplex PCR, a mixture combining 60 forward primers for TCR Vbeta segments and 13 reverse primers for TCR Jbeta segments was used. TCRdb limited this immuneACCESS table to in-frame rearrangements with V and J called. A share of clones is missing; checked studies link under half to unresolved V genes, and the rest is unexplained. Recorded for this sample are roughly 140,000 clones; 50% to 75% of them occurred a single time. The ten largest account for roughly 6.8% of the sample. The specimen was PBMCs. These TCRs come from an older woman in good health and CMV-seropositive.

The chain is built from TRBV28 and TRBJ1-1, with TRBD1 matching over 9 bases. Trimming cost V 6 bases and J 7 bases; bases outside gene matches: 12. Germline CDR1 is MDHEN and CDR2 is SYDVKM. The CDR3 is 15 residues long. The CDR3 region is CASSPRGTGINEAFF. CDR3 bases: TGTGCCAGCAGCCCCAGAGGGACAGGGATTAATGAAGCTTTCTTT.

This clone was seen a few times. The chain carries TRBV7-9 and TRBJ1-1, with TRBD1 as a possible D gene (5 bases). CDR1 SEHNR and CDR2 FQNEAQ come from the germline V gene (reference sequence). The CDR3 is made up of 16 amino acids. Trimming left V 4 bases short and J 0 bases short, with 15 bases between. CDR3 protein: CASSSRTRSLNTEAFF. The CDR3 nucleotides read TGTGCCAGCAGCTCTAGGACAAGAAGTTTGAACACTGAAGCTTTCTTT.

This clone was counted only a few times. J is TRBJ2-2 and V is TRBV15, with TRBD2 identical over 11 bases. Germline trimming cut 7 bases from V and 4 bases from J; bases unmatched to any gene: 2. In germline, CDR1 is LNHNV, CDR2 YYDKDF (reference sequence). This CDR3 region has 14 residues. CDR3: CATKTSGVTGELFF. For the CDR3, the DNA is TGTGCCACCAAGACTAGCGGGGTCACCGGGGAGCTGTTTTTT.

V gene TRBV7-3 combines with J gene TRBJ2-1; D uncertain. The CDR3 contains 13 residues. The V and J ends lost 4 bases and 0 bases respectively, with 4 bases between them. Looked up from germline, CDR1 is SGHTA and CDR2 is FQGTGA. DNA of the CDR3: TGTGCCAGCAGCTCAGTCTCCTACAATGAGCAGTTCTTC. The encoded protein is CASSSVSYNEQFF.

The table lists this clone with a few counts. This sequence joins TRBV2 and TRBJ2-1; no clear D gene. The ends were cut back, 6 bases at V and 8 bases at J, with 5 bases in the middle. The CDR3 covers 10 residues. CDR1 SNHLY and CDR2 FYNNEI come from the germline V gene. Written as DNA, the CDR3 is TGTGCCAGCAGGGCGGATGAGCAGTTCTTC. Protein product: CASRADEQFF. Full variable domain (rest looked up from reference TRBV2 and TRBJ2-1): EPEVTQTPSHQVTQMGQEVILRCVPISNHLYFYWYRQILGQKVEFLVSFYNNEISEKSEIFDDQFSVERPDGSNFTLKIRSTKLEDSAMYFCASRADEQFFGPGTRLTVL.

The chain employs TRBV7-3 and TRBJ2-2; weak D call: TRBD1 (5 bases). This CDR3 comprises 15 residues. Germline CDR1 SGHTA, CDR2 FQGTGA. Trimming left V 5 bases short and J 0 bases short, with 10 bases between. The CDR3 bases are TGTGCCAGCAGCCGAGACAGCGCGAACACCGGGGAGCTGTTTTTT. This gives the protein CASSRDSANTGELFF.

This chain links TRBV19 with TRBJ2-3; 14 bases match TRBD2. The V segment lost 10 bases and the J segment 5 bases; nucleotides outside the gene matches: 8. This CDR3 comprises 15 residues. Germline-derived CDR1 and CDR2 are LNHDA and SQIVND (reference sequence). This chain's CDR3 is CAINPGTSGRDTQYF. The DNA for the CDR3 is TGTGCCATTAATCCTGGGACTAGCGGGAGAGATACGCAGTATTTT.

The chain links TRBV7-3 to TRBJ2-3; TRBD1 matches 8 bases. This CDR3 region has 15 residues. Per germline, CDR1 SGHTA and CDR2 FQGTGA. V shed 5 bases and J 4 bases; nucleotides not matched to a gene: 8. CDR3 in DNA: TGTGCCAGCAGCCCCCTTGGACAGGGAGCAGATACGCAGTATTTT. Its protein product is CASSPLGQGADTQYF.

This clone was detected only a few times. This chain connects TRBV9 to TRBJ1-5; possible D gene TRBD1, 5 bases. The CDR3 is 14 residues long. The ends were cut back, 4 bases at V and 7 bases at J, with 15 bases in the middle. Per the germline V gene, CDR1 is SGDLS and CDR2 is YYNGEE. In nucleotides, the CDR3 is TGTGCCAGCAGCCCCCCCGGGGGGAACCAGCCCCAGCATTTT. Residues: CASSPPGGNQPQHF.

The V and J genes are TRBV20-1 and TRBJ2-7; D is undetermined. V lost 2 bases to trimming and J lost 7 bases, with 9 bases between them. CDR1 is DFQATT and CDR2 is SNEGSKA in the germline V gene (reference sequence). There are 11 residues in the CDR3. The CDR3 loop is CSARTLREQYF. For the CDR3, the DNA is TGCAGTGCTAGAACACTACGGGAGCAGTACTTC.

V is TRBV4-3 and J is TRBJ2-7; 7 bases are a match to TRBD2. The CDR3 consists of 15 residues. The J segment lost 1 base and the V segment lost 2 bases, leaving 5 bases of the junction unmatched. CDR1 is LGHNA and CDR2 is YSLEER in the germline V gene. In DNA form, the CDR3 reads TGCGCCAGCAGCCAAACTAGCGACCTTTCCTACGAGCAGTACTTC. Its translation is CASSQTSDLSYEQYF.